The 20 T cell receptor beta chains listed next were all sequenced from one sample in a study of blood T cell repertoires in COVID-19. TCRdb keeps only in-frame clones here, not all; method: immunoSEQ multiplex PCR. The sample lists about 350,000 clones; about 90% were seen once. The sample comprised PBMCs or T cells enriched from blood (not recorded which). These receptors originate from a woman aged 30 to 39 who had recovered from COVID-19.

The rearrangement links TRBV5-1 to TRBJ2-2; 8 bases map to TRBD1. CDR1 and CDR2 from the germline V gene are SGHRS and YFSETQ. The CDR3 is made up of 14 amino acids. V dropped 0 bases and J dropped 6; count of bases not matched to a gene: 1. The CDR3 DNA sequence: TGCGCCAGCAGCTTGGTCAGGGGGCCCGGGGAGCTGTTTTTT. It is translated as CASSLVRGPGELFF. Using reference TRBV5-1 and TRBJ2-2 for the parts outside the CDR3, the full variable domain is KAGVTQTPRYLIKTRGQQVTLSCSPISGHRSVSWYQQTPGQGLQFLFEYFSETQRNKGNFPGRFSGRQFSNSRSEMNVSTLELGDSALYLCASSLVRGPGELFFGEGSRLTVL.

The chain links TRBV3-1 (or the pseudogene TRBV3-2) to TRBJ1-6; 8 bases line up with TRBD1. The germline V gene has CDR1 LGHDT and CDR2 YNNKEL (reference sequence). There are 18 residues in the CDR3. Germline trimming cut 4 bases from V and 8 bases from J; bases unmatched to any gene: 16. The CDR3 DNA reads TGTGCCAGCAGCCGTGGACAGGGAAAACGTGAGGTTGATTCACCCCTCCACTTT. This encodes CASSRGQGKREVDSPLHF.

CDR3 amino acids: CASTWDRGGGGYTF. The DNA for the CDR3 is TGCGCCAGCACCTGGGACAGGGGTGGTGGTGGCTACACCTTC. The V call is TRBV10-2, the J call TRBJ1-2; the match to TRBD1 covers 10 bases. This CDR3 is built from 14 residues. Germline V gene sequence: CDR1 WSHSY, CDR2 SAAADI. The V gene end was trimmed by 7 bases and the J gene end by 7 bases; junction bases not matched to a gene: 9.

The CDR3 DNA follows: TGTGCCAGCAGAGACGCGGCGTTCGTGACCCAGTACTTC. Amino acids: CASRDAAFVTQYF. The rearrangement joins TRBV12-3 or TRBV12-4 to TRBJ2-5; D ambiguous. The CDR3 runs 13 residues. The V and J ends lost 6 bases and 7 bases respectively, with 15 bases between them.

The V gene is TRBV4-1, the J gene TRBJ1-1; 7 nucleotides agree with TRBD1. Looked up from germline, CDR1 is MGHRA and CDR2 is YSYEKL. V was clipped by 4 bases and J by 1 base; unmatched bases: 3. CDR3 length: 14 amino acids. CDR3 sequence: CASSPWTGNTEAFF. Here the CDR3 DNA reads TGCGCCAGCAGCCCCTGGACAGGGAACACTGAAGCTTTCTTT.

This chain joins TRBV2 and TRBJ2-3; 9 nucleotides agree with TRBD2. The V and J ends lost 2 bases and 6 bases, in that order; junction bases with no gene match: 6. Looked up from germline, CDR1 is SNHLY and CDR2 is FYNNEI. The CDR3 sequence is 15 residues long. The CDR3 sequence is CASSERRGGRDTQYF. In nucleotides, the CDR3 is TGTGCCAGCAGTGAAAGGCGGGGGGGCCGGGATACGCAGTATTTT.

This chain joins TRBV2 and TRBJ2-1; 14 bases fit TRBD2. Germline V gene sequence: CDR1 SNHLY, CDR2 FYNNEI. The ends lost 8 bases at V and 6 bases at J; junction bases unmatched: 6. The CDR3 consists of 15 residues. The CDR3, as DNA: TGTGCCAGCCTAAGGACTAGCGGGGGGCCCAATGAGCAGTTCTTC. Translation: CASLRTSGGPNEQFF.

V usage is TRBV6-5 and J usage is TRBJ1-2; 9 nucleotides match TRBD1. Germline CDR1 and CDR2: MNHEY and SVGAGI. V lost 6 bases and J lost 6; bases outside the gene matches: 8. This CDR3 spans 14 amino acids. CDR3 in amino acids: CASSLTGGDDGYTF. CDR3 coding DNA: TGTGCCAGCAGCCTTACAGGGGGCGATGATGGCTACACCTTC.

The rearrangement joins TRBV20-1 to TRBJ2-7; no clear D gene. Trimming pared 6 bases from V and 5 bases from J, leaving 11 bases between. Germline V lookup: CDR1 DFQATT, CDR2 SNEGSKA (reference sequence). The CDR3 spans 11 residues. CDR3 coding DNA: TGCAGTGCCCCAAACAAACACGAGCAGTACTTC. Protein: CSAPNKHEQYF.

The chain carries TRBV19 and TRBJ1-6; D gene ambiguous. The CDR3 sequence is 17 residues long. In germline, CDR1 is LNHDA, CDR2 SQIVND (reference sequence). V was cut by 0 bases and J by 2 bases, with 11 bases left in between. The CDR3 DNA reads TGTGCCAGTAGTATAGAAGCCGTAACCCCCTATAATTCACCCCTCCACTTT. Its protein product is CASSIEAVTPYNSPLHF.

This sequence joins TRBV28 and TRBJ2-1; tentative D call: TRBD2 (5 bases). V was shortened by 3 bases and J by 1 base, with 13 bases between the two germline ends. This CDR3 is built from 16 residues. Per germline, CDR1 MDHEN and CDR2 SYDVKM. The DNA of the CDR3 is TGTGCCAGCAGTTTGTTTGAGGGAATATCCTACAATGAGCAGTTCTTC. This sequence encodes CASSLFEGISYNEQFF.

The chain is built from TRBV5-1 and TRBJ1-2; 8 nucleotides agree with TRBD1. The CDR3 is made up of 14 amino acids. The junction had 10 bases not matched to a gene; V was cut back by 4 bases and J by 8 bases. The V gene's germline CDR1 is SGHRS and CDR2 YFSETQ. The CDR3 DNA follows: TGCGCCAGCAGCCCCACTCACAGGGGGTACGGCTACACCTTC. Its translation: CASSPTHRGYGYTF. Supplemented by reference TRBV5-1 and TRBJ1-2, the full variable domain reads KAGVTQTPRYLIKTRGQQVTLSCSPISGHRSVSWYQQTPGQGLQFLFEYFSETQRNKGNFPGRFSGRQFSNSRSEMNVSTLELGDSALYLCASSPTHRGYGYTFGSGTRLTVV.

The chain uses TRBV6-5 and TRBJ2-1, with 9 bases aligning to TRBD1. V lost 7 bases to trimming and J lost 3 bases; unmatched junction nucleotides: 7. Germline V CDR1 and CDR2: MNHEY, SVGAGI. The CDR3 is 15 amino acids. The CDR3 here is CASTPGQGYYNEQFF. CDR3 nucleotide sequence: TGTGCCAGCACTCCGGGACAGGGATACTACAATGAGCAGTTCTTC.

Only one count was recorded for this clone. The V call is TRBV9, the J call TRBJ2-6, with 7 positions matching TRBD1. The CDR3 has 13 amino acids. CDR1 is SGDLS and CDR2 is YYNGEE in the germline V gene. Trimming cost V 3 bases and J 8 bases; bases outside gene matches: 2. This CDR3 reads CASSEGQPNVLTF. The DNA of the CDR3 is TGTGCCAGCAGCGAGGGACAGCCCAACGTCCTGACTTTC.

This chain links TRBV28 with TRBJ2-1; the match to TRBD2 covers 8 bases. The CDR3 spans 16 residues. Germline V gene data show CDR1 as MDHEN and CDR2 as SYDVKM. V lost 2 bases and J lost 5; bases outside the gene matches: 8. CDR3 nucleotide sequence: TGTGCCAGCAGTTTAACAATAGCGGGGATTGACAATGAGCAGTTCTTC. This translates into CASSLTIAGIDNEQFF. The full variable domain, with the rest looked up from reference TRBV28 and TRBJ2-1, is DVKVTQSSRYLVKRTGEKVFLECVQDMDHENMFWYRQDPGLGLRLIYFSYDVKMKEKGDIPEGYSVSREKKERFSLILESASTNQTSMYLCASSLTIAGIDNEQFFGPGTRLTVL.

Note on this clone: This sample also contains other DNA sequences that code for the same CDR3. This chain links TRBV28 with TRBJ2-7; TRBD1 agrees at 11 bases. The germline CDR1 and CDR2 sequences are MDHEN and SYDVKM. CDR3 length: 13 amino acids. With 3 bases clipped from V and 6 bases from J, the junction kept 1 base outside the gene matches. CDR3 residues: CASSLGQGGEQYF. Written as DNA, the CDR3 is TGTGCCAGCAGTTTGGGACAGGGGGGCGAGCAGTACTTC.

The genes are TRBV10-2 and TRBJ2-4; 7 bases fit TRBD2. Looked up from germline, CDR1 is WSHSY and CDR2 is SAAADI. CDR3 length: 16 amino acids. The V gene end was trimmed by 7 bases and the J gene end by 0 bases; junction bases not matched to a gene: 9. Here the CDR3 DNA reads TGCGCCAGCACAACGTCAGCGGGAATAGCCAAAAACATTCAGTACTTC. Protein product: CASTTSAGIAKNIQYF.

Here the CDR3 reads CASSPRGQPQHF. DNA for the CDR3: TGTGCCAGCAGCCCCAGGGGACAGCCCCAGCATTTT. The rearrangement links TRBV7-8 to TRBJ1-5; perhaps TRBD1 as D (6 bases). The V gene lost 5 bases and the J gene lost 7 bases, with 9 bases spanning the gap. The CDR3 length is 12 residues. Germline V CDR1 and CDR2: SGHVS, FQNEAQ.

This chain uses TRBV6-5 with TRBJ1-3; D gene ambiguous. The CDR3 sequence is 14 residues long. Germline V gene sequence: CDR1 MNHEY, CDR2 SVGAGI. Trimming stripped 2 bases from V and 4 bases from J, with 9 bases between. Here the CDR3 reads CASSYARGGNTIYF. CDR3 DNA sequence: TGTGCCAGCAGTTACGCCAGAGGAGGAAACACCATATATTTT.

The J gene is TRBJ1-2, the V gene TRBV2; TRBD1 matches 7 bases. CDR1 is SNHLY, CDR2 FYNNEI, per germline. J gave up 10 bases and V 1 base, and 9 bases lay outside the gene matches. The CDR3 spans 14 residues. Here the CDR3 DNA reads TGTGCCAGCAGTGAAGGAGGGGGCGGTTTTGTCTACACCTTC. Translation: CASSEGGGGFVYTF.